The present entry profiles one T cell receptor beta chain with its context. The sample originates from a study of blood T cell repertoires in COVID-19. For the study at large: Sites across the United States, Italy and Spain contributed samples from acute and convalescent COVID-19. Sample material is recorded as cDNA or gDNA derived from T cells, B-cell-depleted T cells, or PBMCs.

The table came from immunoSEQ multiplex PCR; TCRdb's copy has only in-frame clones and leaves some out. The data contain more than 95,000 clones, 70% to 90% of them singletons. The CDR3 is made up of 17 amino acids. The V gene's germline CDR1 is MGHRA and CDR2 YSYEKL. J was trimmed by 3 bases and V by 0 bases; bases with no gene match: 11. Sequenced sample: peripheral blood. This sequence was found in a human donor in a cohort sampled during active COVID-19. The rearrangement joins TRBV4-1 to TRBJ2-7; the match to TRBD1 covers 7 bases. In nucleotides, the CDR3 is TGCGCCAGCAGCCAAGATGGCTTCGGGGACAGCTTCTACGAGCAGTACTTC. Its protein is CASSQDGFGDSFYEQYF.